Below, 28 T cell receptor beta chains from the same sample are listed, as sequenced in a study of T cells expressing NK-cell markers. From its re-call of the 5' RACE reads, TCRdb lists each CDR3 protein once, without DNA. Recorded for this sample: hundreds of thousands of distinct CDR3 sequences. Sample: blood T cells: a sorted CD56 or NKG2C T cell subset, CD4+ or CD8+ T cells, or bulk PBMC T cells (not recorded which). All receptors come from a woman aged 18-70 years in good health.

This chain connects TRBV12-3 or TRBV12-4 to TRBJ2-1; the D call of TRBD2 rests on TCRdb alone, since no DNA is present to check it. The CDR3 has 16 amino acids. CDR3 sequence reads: CASSFNLADSYNEQFF.

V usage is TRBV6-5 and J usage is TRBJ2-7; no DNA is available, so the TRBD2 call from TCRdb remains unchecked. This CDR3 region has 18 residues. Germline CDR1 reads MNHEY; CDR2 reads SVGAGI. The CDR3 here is CASSRKDIRKGYAYEQYF.

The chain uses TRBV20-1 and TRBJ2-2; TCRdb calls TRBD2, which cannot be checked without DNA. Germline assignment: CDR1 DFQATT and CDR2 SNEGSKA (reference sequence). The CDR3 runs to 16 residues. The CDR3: CSARWGLAVNTGELFF.

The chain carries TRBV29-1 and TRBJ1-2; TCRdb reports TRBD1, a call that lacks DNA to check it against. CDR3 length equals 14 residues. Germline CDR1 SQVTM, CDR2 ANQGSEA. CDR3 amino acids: CSVGQSTGKAGYTF.

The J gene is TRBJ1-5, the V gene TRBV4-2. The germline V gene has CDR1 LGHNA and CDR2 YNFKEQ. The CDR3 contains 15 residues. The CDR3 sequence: CASSQEGNSNQPQHF.

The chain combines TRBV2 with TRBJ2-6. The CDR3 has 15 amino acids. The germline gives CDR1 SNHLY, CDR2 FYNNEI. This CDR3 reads CASSDSRAGANVLTF. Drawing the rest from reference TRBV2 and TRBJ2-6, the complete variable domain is EPEVTQTPSHQVTQMGQEVILRCVPISNHLYFYWYRQILGQKVEFLVSFYNNEISEKSEIFDDQFSVERPDGSNFTLKIRSTKLEDSAMYFCASSDSRAGANVLTFGAGSRLTVL.

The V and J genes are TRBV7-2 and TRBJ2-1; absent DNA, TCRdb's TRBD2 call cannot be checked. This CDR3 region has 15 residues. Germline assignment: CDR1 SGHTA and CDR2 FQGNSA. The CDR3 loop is CAGKTGTSTSNEQFF.

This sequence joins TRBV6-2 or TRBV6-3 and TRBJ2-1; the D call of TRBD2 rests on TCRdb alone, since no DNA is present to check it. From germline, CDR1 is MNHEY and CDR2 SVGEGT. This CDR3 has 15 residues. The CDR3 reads CASSRAGKSSNEQFF.

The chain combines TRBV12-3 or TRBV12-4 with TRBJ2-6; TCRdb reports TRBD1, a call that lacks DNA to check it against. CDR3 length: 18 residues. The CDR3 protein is CASSVGDTASPGANVLTF.

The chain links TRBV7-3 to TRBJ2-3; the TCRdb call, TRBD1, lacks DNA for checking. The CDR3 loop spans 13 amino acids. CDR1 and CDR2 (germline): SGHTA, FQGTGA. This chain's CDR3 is CASSLRQKNTQYF. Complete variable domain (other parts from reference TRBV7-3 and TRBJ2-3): GAGVSQTPSNKVTEKGKYVELRCDPISGHTALYWYRQSLGQGPEFLIYFQGTGAADDSGLPNDRFFAVRPEGSVSTLKIQRTERGDSAVYLCASSLRQKNTQYFGPGTRLTVL.

The CDR3 is CASNTGTASTDTQYF. The chain couples TRBV5-5 to TRBJ2-3; no DNA is available, so the TRBD1 call from TCRdb remains unchecked. Germline CDR1 reads SGHKS; CDR2 reads YYEKEE (reference sequence). This CDR3 is built from 15 residues.

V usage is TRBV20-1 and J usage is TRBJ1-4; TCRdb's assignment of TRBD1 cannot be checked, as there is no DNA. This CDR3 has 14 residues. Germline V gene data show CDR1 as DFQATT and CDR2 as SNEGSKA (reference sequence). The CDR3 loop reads CSASAARGNEKLFF.

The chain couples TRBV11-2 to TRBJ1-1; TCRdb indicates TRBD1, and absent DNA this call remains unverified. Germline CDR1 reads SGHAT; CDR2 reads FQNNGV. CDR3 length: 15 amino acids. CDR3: CASSLSGKVRAEAFF.

The CDR3: CASSTGLALQETQYF. The chain couples TRBV5-1 to TRBJ2-5; checking the TCRdb D call of TRBD2 is not possible without DNA. CDR1 is SGHRS, CDR2 YFSETQ, per germline. CDR3 length: 15 amino acids. Variable domain in full (rest from reference TRBV5-1 and TRBJ2-5): KAGVTQTPRYLIKTRGQQVTLSCSPISGHRSVSWYQQTPGQGLQFLFEYFSETQRNKGNFPGRFSGRQFSNSRSEMNVSTLELGDSALYLCASSTGLALQETQYFGPGTRLLVL.

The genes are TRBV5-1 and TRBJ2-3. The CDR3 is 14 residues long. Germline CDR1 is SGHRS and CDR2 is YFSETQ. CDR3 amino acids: CASSLGLLGDTQYF.

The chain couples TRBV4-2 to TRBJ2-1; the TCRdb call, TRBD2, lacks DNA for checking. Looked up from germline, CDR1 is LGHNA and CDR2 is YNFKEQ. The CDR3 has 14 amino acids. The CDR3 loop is CASRASGNSGGQFF.

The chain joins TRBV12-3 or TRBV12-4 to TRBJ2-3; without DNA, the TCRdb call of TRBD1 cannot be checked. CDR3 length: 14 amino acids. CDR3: CASRQGPSTDTQYF.

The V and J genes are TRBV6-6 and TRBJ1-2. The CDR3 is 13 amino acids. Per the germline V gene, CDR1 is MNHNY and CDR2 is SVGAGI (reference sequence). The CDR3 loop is CASQKYTNYGYTF.

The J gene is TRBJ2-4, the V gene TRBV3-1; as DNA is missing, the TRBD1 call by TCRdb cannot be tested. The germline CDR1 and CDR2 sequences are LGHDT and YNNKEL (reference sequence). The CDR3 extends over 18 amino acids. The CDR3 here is CASSRGRTGHLAKNIQYF.

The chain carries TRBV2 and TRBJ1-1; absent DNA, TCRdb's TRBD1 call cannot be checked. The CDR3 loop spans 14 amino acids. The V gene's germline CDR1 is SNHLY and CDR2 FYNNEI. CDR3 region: CASSEEGMRTEAFF.

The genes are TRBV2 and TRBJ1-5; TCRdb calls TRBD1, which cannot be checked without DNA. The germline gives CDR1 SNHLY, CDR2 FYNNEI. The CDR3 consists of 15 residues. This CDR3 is CASSGNTNSNQPQHF.

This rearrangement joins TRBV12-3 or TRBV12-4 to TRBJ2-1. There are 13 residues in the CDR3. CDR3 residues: CASKGWVRDEQFF.

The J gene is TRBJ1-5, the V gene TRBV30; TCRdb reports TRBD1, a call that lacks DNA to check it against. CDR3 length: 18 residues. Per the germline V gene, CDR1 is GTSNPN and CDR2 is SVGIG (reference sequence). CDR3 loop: CAWSTGQGALYSNQPQHF.

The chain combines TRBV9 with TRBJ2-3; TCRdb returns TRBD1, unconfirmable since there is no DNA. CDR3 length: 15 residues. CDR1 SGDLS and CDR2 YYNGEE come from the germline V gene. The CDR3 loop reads CASSVEAAHTDTQYF.

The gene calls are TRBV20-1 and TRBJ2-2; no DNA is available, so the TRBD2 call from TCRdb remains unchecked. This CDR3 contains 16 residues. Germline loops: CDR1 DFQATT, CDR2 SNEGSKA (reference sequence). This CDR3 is CSARTSLAERGGELFF.

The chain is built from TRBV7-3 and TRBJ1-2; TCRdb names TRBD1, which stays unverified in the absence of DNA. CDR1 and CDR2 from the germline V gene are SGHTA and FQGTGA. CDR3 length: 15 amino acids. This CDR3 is CASSLRGDRNYGYTF.

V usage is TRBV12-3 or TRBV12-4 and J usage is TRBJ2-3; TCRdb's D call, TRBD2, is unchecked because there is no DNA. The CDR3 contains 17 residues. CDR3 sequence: CATNGLAGVGRADTQYF.

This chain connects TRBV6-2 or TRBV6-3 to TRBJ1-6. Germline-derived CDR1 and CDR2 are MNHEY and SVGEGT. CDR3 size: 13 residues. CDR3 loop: CASSYQENSPLHF.